The 8 T cell receptor beta chains below were found in one sample sequenced in a study of T cell repertoires in cytomegalovirus infection. TCRdb fed the reads into MiXCR, producing one record per CDR3 protein. This table holds around 530,000 distinct CDR3 sequences, about 26% found once. Sequenced input: PBMCs. The receptors shown here come from a human donor in good health (CMV status not recorded). Some clones in this sample may be carry-over from other donors' samples.

This clonotype was counted ten times or more. The genes are TRBV7-2 and TRBJ2-7; 7 bases match TRBD2. The CDR3 covers 16 residues. V lost 4 bases, J lost 5 bases, and 14 bases stayed unmatched. Germline CDR1 SGHTA, CDR2 FQGNSA. As DNA, the CDR3 is TGTGCCAGCAGCTCACCGGGACTAAGGACTGTGGACGAGCAGTACTTC. It encodes CASSSPGLRTVDEQYF.

This clonotype appeared a few times. This chain joins TRBV27 and TRBJ2-3, with unresolved D. The germline CDR1 and CDR2 sequences are MNHEY and SMNVEV (reference sequence). The CDR3 extends over 12 amino acids. V gave up 6 bases and J gave up 1 base, with 5 bases separating them. CDR3 sequence reads: CASRVRTDTQYF. Here the CDR3 DNA reads TGTGCCAGCAGGGTTCGCACAGATACGCAGTATTTT.

There are a few counts of this clonotype. V usage is TRBV7-2 and J usage is TRBJ2-1, with 14 bases fitting TRBD2. Germline CDR1 reads SGHTA; CDR2 reads FQGNSA. V gave up 1 base and J gave up 10 bases; unmatched junction bases: 3. There are 15 residues in the CDR3. CDR3 bases: TGTGCCAGCAGCTTAGGAGGACTAGCGGGAGGAGAGCAGTTCTTC. It codes for CASSLGGLAGGEQFF.

The genes are TRBV29-1 and TRBJ2-7; D possibly corresponds to TRBD2 (5 bases). The CDR3 sequence is 16 residues long. Trimming removed 2 bases at V and 0 bases at J, with 17 bases between. Per germline, CDR1 SQVTM and CDR2 ANQGSEA. The CDR3 loop is CSVERRPGVHSYEQYV. The CDR3 coding sequence is TGCAGCGTTGAAAGGAGGCCAGGAGTACACTCCTACGAGCAGTACGTC.

The V call is TRBV20-1, the J call TRBJ2-5; 8 nucleotides align to TRBD2. V was clipped by 2 bases and J by 4 bases; unmatched bases: 6. The CDR3 has 14 amino acids. Germline CDR1 reads DFQATT; CDR2 reads SNEGSKA (reference sequence). CDR3 amino acids: CSARTGRASETQYF. In nucleotides, the CDR3 is TGCAGTGCTAGAACCGGGAGGGCCTCAGAGACCCAGTACTTC.

This sequence joins TRBV5-6 and TRBJ2-5, with D perhaps TRBD1 (6 bases). V lost 4 bases and J 5 bases, leaving 12 bases between the germline ends. The CDR3 consists of 13 residues. From germline, CDR1 is SGHDT and CDR2 YYEEEE. Here the CDR3 DNA reads TGTGCCAGCAGCCACCAGGGGCGGGAGACCCAGTACTTC. Translated: CASSHQGRETQYF.

In this sample, this clonotype turned up a few times. The chain employs TRBV5-4 and TRBJ2-6; TRBD1 aligns across 10 bases. The J segment lost 3 bases and the V segment lost 7 bases, leaving 1 base of the junction unmatched. Germline-derived CDR1 and CDR2 are SGHNT and YYREEE (reference sequence). This CDR3 comprises 14 residues. CDR3 coding DNA: TGTGCCAGCCGGACAGGGGGTGGGGCCAACGTCCTGACTTTC. Amino acid sequence: CASRTGGGANVLTF.

The chain is built from TRBV30 and TRBJ2-1; a weak D match, TRBD2 (6 bases). The CDR3 sequence is 13 residues long. Germline V gene data show CDR1 as GTSNPN and CDR2 as SVGIG (reference sequence). V lost 3 bases, J lost 7 bases, and 13 bases lay in between. CDR3 bases: TGTGCCTGGAGGAGGTCGGGGGTGAATGAGCAGTTCTTC. Translating gives CAWRRSGVNEQFF.